This T cell receptor (beta chain) was identified in a study of cytomegalovirus exposure and HLA in healthy donors. General study findings and limits: A later analysis found TCR association rates differed by HLA locus, highest for DRB1 and lowest for HLA-C.

Details on this clone: The antigen remains unidentified.

In the PCR, 60 Vbeta and 13 Jbeta primers were used. Measured with immunoSEQ multiplex PCR; TCRdb has only the in-frame clones, and not every one. This table holds 90,000 to 150,000 clones, around 77% found once. The sequenced sample was PBMCs. The sequence derives from a man in his forties in good health and CMV-seropositive.

CDR3 nucleotides: TGTGCCAGCAGTTACGACAGGGGGTTTGAAAAACTGTTTTTT. Translated, it gives CASSYDRGFEKLFF. The rearrangement links TRBV6-6 to TRBJ1-4; TRBD1 matches 9 bases. Trimming cost V 2 bases and J 7 bases; bases outside gene matches: 2. This CDR3 is built from 14 residues. Germline V CDR1 and CDR2: MNHNY, SVGAGI (reference sequence).